A selection of T cell receptor beta chains follows, all from one sample in a study of T cell repertoires in ileal Crohn's disease. TCRdb's table, derived via immunoSEQ multiplex PCR, lists solely in-frame clones and lacks some. The sample includes some 14,000 clones, around three quarters of them seen just once. Sample: ileal tissue. These receptors were obtained from an adult with Crohn's disease. The CDR3 runs from the conserved cysteine through the conserved F or W. The D gene is left open where the match is weak. Clone size, where shown, is once, few, many, or a class for clones that have expanded.

V	size	J	length	D	CDR3	DNA
TRBV18	NA	TRBJ1-1	13	NA	CASSPGPDTEAFF	TGTGCCAGCTCGCCAGGACCGGACACTGAAGCTTTCTTT
TRBV10-3	NA	TRBJ1-5	14	TRBD1	CAISPGGGNQPQHF	TGTGCCATCAGTCCAGGGGGTGGCAATCAGCCCCAGCATTTT
TRBV2	NA	TRBJ1-4	16	NA	CASSGSSGATNEKLFF	TGTGCCAGCAGCGGGTCTTCGGGTGCAACTAATGAAAAACTGTTTTTT
TRBV5-5	NA	TRBJ2-7	16	TRBD1	CASSLAAGTGSYEQYF	TGTGCCAGCAGCTTGGCCGCCGGGACAGGCTCCTACGAGCAGTACTTC
TRBV5-4	few	TRBJ1-4	14	NA	CASSLAGVGEKLFF	TGTGCCAGCAGCTTGGCGGGGGTTGGAGAAAAACTGTTTTTT
TRBV5-8	once	TRBJ2-7	11	NA	CASRERHEQYF	TGTGCCAGCAGGGAGAGACACGAGCAGTACTTC
TRBV7-2	NA	TRBJ1-1	13	NA	CASSPAQEGEAFF	TGTGCCAGCAGCCCCGCCCAGGAGGGTGAAGCTTTCTTT
TRBV7-8	few	TRBJ1-1	13	NA	CASSRRDGLVAFF	TGTGCCAGCAGCCGACGGGACGGTTTAGTTGCTTTCTTT
TRBV7-3	NA	TRBJ2-1	16	TRBD2	CASSLRLAGGPDEQFF	TGTGCCAGCAGCCTTCGACTAGCGGGGGGGCCAGATGAGCAGTTCTTC
TRBV28	NA	TRBJ1-2	14	NA	CASGSGTDNYGYTF	TGTGCCAGCGGATCCGGGACGGACAACTATGGCTACACCTTC
TRBV6-5	NA	TRBJ1-5	15	TRBD1	CASSRGQGPSQPQHF	TGTGCCAGCAGCCGGGGACAGGGGCCAAGTCAGCCCCAGCATTTT
TRBV6-1	NA	TRBJ1-5	13	NA	CASSEFSNQPQHF	TGTGCCAGCAGTGAATTCAGCAATCAGCCCCAGCATTTT
TRBV15	NA	TRBJ1-3	15	NA	CATSRTRGAGNTIYF	TGTGCCACCAGCAGGACTAGGGGAGCTGGAAACACCATATATTTT
TRBV11-1	few	TRBJ2-7	13	NA	CASSRTGSKEQYF	TGTGCCAGCAGCCGTACAGGTTCCAAGGAGCAGTACTTC
TRBV18	NA	TRBJ1-2	13	NA	CASSPTADYGYTF	TGTGCCAGCTCACCAACAGCCGACTATGGCTACACCTTC
TRBV4-1	NA	TRBJ1-2	13	NA	CASSQDRNYGYTF	TGCGCCAGCAGCCAAGATCGGAACTATGGCTACACCTTC
TRBV5-1	NA	TRBJ2-7	11	NA	CASSRGYEQYF	TGCGCCAGCAGCCGGGGTTACGAGCAGTACTTC
TRBV6-1	NA	TRBJ1-6	15	NA	CASSGGGGTNSPLHF	TGTGCCAGCAGTGGCGGGGGGGGGACTAATTCACCCCTCCACTTT
TRBV15	NA	TRBJ1-2	14	NA	CATSRDLTGDGYTF	TGTGCCACCAGCAGAGATCTTACGGGAGACGGCTACACCTTC
TRBV28	few	TRBJ1-1	14	NA	CASSPRGRNTEAFF	TGTGCCAGCAGTCCCCGTGGGAGGAACACTGAAGCTTTCTTT
TRBV7-8	once	TRBJ2-5	14	TRBD1	CASSSGQGSETQYF	TGTGCCAGCAGCTCGGGACAGGGGTCCGAGACCCAGTACTTC
TRBV12-5	NA	TRBJ1-5	13	NA	CASGPDDNQPQHF	TGTGCTAGTGGGCCCGATGACAATCAGCCCCAGCATTTT
TRBV12-1	few	TRBJ2-2	13	NA	CASSPSITGELFF	TGTGCCAGCAGCCCATCAATCACCGGGGAGCTGTTTTTT
TRBV7-3	NA	TRBJ2-1	13	NA	CASSLARNNEQFF	TGTGCCAGCAGCCTCGCGCGGAACAATGAGCAGTTCTTC
TRBV29-1	NA	TRBJ1-1	13	TRBD1	CSVVDRGKTEAFF	TGCAGCGTCGTTGACAGGGGGAAAACTGAAGCTTTCTTT
TRBV5-1	NA	TRBJ2-3	15	TRBD1	CASSRMGQGTDTQYF	TGCGCCAGCAGCCGTATGGGACAGGGCACAGATACGCAGTATTTT
TRBV9	NA	TRBJ1-2	14	TRBD1	CASSVVDRDHGYTF	TGTGCCAGCAGCGTAGTGGACAGGGATCACGGCTACACCTTC
TRBV6-5	NA	TRBJ1-1	13	NA	CASQTGENTEAFF	TGTGCCAGCCAAACGGGGGAGAACACTGAAGCTTTCTTT
TRBV2	NA	TRBJ1-1	11	NA	CAGGGPAEAFF	TGTGCCGGGGGGGGTCCTGCTGAAGCTTTCTTT
TRBV7-3	NA	TRBJ2-7	14	NA	CASSTNGISYEQYF	TGTGCCAGCAGCACTAATGGGATTTCCTACGAGCAGTACTTC
TRBV5-5	NA	TRBJ1-5	13	NA	CASSLQGYQPQHF	TGTGCCAGCAGCTTGCAGGGTTATCAGCCCCAGCATTTT
TRBV7-6	once	TRBJ1-6	15	TRBD1	CASSKAQGAFSPLHF	TGTGCCAGCAGCAAAGCCCAGGGGGCATTTTCACCCCTCCACTTT
TRBV9	NA	TRBJ2-1	14	NA	CASSLVGLYNEQFF	TGTGCCAGCAGCCTCGTGGGACTCTACAATGAGCAGTTCTTC
TRBV18	few	TRBJ2-2	16	TRBD2	CASSPPGAGVTGELFF	TGTGCCAGCTCACCACCTGGAGCGGGGGTTACCGGGGAGCTGTTTTTT
TRBV27	NA	TRBJ1-6	15	TRBD1	CASSPRGTGERALHF	TGTGCCAGCAGCCCAAGGGGGACAGGGGAAAGGGCCCTCCACTTT
TRBV28	NA	TRBJ1-5	14	TRBD1	CASSSGQSNQPQHF	TGTGCCAGCAGTTCGGGACAGAGCAATCAGCCCCAGCATTTT
TRBV6-1	NA	TRBJ1-3	15	NA	CASSAIGGTGNTIYF	TGTGCCAGCAGTGCGATAGGGGGTACTGGAAACACCATATATTTT
TRBV27	once	TRBJ2-5	14	NA	CASSSLGDQETQYF	TGTGCCAGCAGTTCCCTAGGGGATCAAGAGACCCAGTACTTC
TRBV21-1	few	TRBJ2-5	12	NA	CASASVRETQYF	TGTGCCAGCGCGTCAGTCCGTGAGACCCAGTACTTC
TRBV19	once	TRBJ2-7	14	TRBD1	CASSIKTGMDEQYF	TGTGCCAGTAGTATAAAGACAGGGATGGACGAGCAGTACTTC
TRBV29-1	NA	TRBJ1-2	12	NA	CSAAAGIYGYTF	TGCAGCGCCGCGGCAGGGATCTATGGCTACACCTTC
TRBV12-1	NA	TRBJ2-7	15	NA	CASSLNRQESYEQYF	TGTGCCAGCAGCTTAAATCGACAGGAGTCCTACGAGCAGTACTTC
TRBV2	NA	TRBJ2-2	13	NA	CASMAEDTGELFF	TGTGCCAGCATGGCGGAGGACACCGGGGAGCTGTTTTTT
TRBV7-6	once	TRBJ2-5	13	NA	CASSLGQQETQYF	TGTGCCAGCAGCTTAGGGCAGCAAGAGACCCAGTACTTC
TRBV5-8	few	TRBJ2-7	15	NA	CASTGRTWRAHEQYF	TGTGCCAGCACAGGACGTACGTGGAGGGCACACGAGCAGTACTTC
TRBV7-3	NA	TRBJ2-5	15	NA	CASSIGGIRGETQYF	TGTGCCAGCAGCATAGGGGGAATACGGGGAGAGACCCAGTACTTC
TRBV21-1	NA	TRBJ1-6	15	NA	CASNWERSYNSPLHF	TGTGCCAGCAATTGGGAACGATCCTATAATTCACCCCTCCACTTT
TRBV7-9	NA	TRBJ2-7	16	TRBD1	CASSLMPGQGSYEQYF	TGTGCCAGCAGCCTAATGCCGGGACAGGGCTCCTACGAGCAGTACTTC
TRBV7-9	NA	TRBJ1-1	14	TRBD1	CASSFSGTGNEAFF	TGTGCCAGCAGCTTTTCCGGGACAGGGAACGAAGCTTTCTTT
TRBV4-1	NA	TRBJ2-1	17	NA	CASSQFSDRAYYNEQFF	TGCGCCAGCAGCCAATTCAGCGATCGGGCTTATTACAATGAGCAGTTCTTC
TRBV19	NA	TRBJ1-2	16	NA	CASSIGARQEHYGYTF	TGTGCCAGTAGTATAGGTGCACGACAGGAACACTATGGCTACACCTTC
TRBV11-2	NA	TRBJ2-7	13	TRBD1	CASSSDRAREQYF	TGTGCCAGCAGCTCAGACAGGGCGCGCGAGCAGTACTTC
TRBV10-3	few	TRBJ1-1	14	TRBD1	CAISSQGANTEAFF	TGTGCCATCAGTTCACAGGGGGCGAACACTGAAGCTTTCTTT
TRBV10-3	NA	TRBJ2-1	13	NA	CATGGQTNNEQFF	TGTGCCACCGGGGGACAGACAAACAATGAGCAGTTCTTC
TRBV2	few	TRBJ1-4	14	TRBD1	CASSPDRVAEKLFF	TGTGCCAGCAGCCCCGACAGGGTTGCTGAAAAACTGTTTTTT
TRBV19	NA	TRBJ2-3	12	NA	CASSTGRDTQYF	TGTGCCAGTAGTACGGGACGGGATACGCAGTATTTT
TRBV7-8	NA	TRBJ2-7	13	NA	CASEGNGVNEQYF	TGTGCCAGCGAGGGAAATGGGGTCAACGAGCAGTACTTC
TRBV5-4	NA	TRBJ2-3	13	NA	CASSLAETDTQYF	TGTGCCAGCAGCTTGGCGGAAACAGATACGCAGTATTTT
TRBV5-5	NA	TRBJ1-4	14	NA	CASSLEWGNEKLFF	TGTGCCAGCAGCTTGGAATGGGGCAATGAAAAACTGTTTTTT